These 27 T cell receptor beta chains were all obtained from the same sample, sequenced in a study of CD8+CD57+ T cells in acquired aplastic anemia (dated by TCRdb to the late 2010s). Sequencing instrument: Illumina HiSeq 2000. Profiling of TCR beta VDJ combinations and CDR3 sequences used genomic DNA as the template. TCRdb applied fastp at Q25 and MiXCR to the public reads, then kept only in-frame beta chains. For every CDR3 protein sequence, its rows merge into one entry that carries the most common genes and DNA. This sample is represented by roughly 50,000 distinct CDR3 sequences; about two thirds of them were singletons. 30% to 40% of the sample is held by the ten biggest clonotypes. Sequencing was carried out using sorted CD4+, CD8+, or CD8+CD57+ T cells (not recorded which) from PBMCs. Receptors originate from a human donor in good health, serving as a control.

V usage is TRBV29-1 and J usage is TRBJ2-3; maybe TRBD1 (5 bases). The CDR3 is 15 residues long. Trimming left V 0 bases short and J 11 bases short, with 21 bases between. The germline V gene has CDR1 SQVTM and CDR2 ANQGSEA. The CDR3 DNA reads as TGCAGCGTTGAAGATCGTAGGGCAGGGTCGGATGAGCAGTATTTT. Its protein is CSVEDRRAGSDEQYF.

The chain links TRBV29-1 to TRBJ2-3; D unresolved. V dropped 1 base and J dropped 1 base, with 15 bases sitting between them. Germline CDR1 and CDR2: SQVTM and ANQGSEA. The CDR3 is made up of 16 amino acids. In nucleotides, the CDR3 is TGCAGCGTTGAAGTAAGATGGGCTAGTCGCACAGATACGCAGTATTTT. This gives the protein CSVEVRWASRTDTQYF.

Ten or more counts support this clonotype. This chain's CDR3 is CASGLDGLADTDTQYF. CDR3 nucleotide sequence: TGTGCTAGTGGTTTAGACGGACTAGCGGACACAGATACGCAGTATTTT. The rearrangement links TRBV12-5 to TRBJ2-3; 10 positions match TRBD2. In germline, CDR1 is LGHNT, CDR2 FRNRAP. CDR3 length: 16 amino acids. The junction had 5 bases not matched to a gene; V was cut back by 3 bases and J by 2 bases.

The CDR3 region is CASSFHRWAGLNTEAFF. CDR3 nucleotides: TGTGCCAGCAGCTTCCATCGTTGGGCAGGGCTCAACACTGAAGCTTTCTTT. The J gene is TRBJ1-1, the V gene TRBV7-8; maybe TRBD1 (5 bases). Trimming removed 3 bases at V and 2 bases at J, with 19 bases between. In germline, CDR1 is SGHVS, CDR2 FQNEAQ. The length of the CDR3 is 17 residues.

V and J are TRBV20-1 and TRBJ2-5; 10 positions agree with TRBD1. Losses at the gene ends were 5 bases for V and 1 base for J; bases not matched to a gene: 4. Germline loops: CDR1 DFQATT, CDR2 SNEGSKA (reference sequence). CDR3 length: 14 residues. CDR3 loop: CSAGTGARQETQYF. CDR3 coding DNA: TGCAGTGCTGGGACAGGGGCCCGCCAAGAGACCCAGTACTTC.

The CDR3: CSASGPGQQETQYF. CDR3 bases: TGCAGTGCTAGTGGCCCCGGACAGCAAGAGACCCAGTACTTC. V usage is TRBV20-1 and J usage is TRBJ2-5; maybe TRBD1 (6 bases). This CDR3 spans 14 amino acids. The ends were cut back, 3 bases at V and 2 bases at J, with 13 bases in the middle. The germline V gene has CDR1 DFQATT and CDR2 SNEGSKA (reference sequence).

As DNA, the CDR3 is TGTGCCACCAGTGGTGGGACAGACAATGAGCAGTTCTTC. Encoded protein: CATSGGTDNEQFF. V is TRBV24-1 and J is TRBJ2-1, with 7 nucleotides matching TRBD1. V dropped 5 bases and J dropped 5; count of bases not matched to a gene: 2. Germline values: CDR1 KGHDR, CDR2 SFDVKD. The CDR3 runs to 13 residues.

This rearrangement joins TRBV7-9 to TRBJ2-7; D is possibly TRBD2 (6 bases). The germline V and J ends were trimmed by 5 bases and 3 bases, with 11 bases remaining between them. Germline loops: CDR1 SEHNR, CDR2 FQNEAQ (reference sequence). The CDR3 is 13 amino acids. The CDR3 spells CASSRGVVYEQYF. The CDR3 DNA is TGTGCCAGCAGCCGCGGGGTAGTCTACGAGCAGTACTTC.

This clonotype was seen only a few times. The chain employs TRBV7-8 and TRBJ2-1; D is perhaps TRBD1 (6 bases). The germline V and J ends were trimmed by 5 bases and 4 bases, with 9 bases remaining between them. Germline values: CDR1 SGHVS, CDR2 FQNEAQ. This CDR3 comprises 13 residues. Written as DNA, the CDR3 is TGTGCCAGCAGCCCCGGACAGTACAATGAGCAGTTCTTC. It specifies CASSPGQYNEQFF.

This clonotype was seen once. The V gene is TRBV24-1, the J gene TRBJ2-5, with 8 bases that match TRBD2. The CDR3 length is 14 residues. V gave up 7 bases and J gave up 4 bases; unmatched junction bases: 7. The germline CDR1 and CDR2 sequences are KGHDR and SFDVKD. CDR3: CATSITGGGETQYF. The DNA for the CDR3 is TGTGCCACCAGCATCACCGGGGGGGGAGAGACCCAGTACTTC.

The chain employs TRBV2 and TRBJ2-5; D uncertain. V lost 8 bases, J lost 4 bases, and 17 bases lay in between. CDR3 size: 14 residues. Germline assignment: CDR1 SNHLY and CDR2 FYNNEI. CDR3 loop: CASGAPASGETQYF. CDR3 sequence (DNA): TGTGCCAGCGGAGCTCCCGCGTCCGGAGAGACCCAGTACTTC.

The V gene is TRBV29-1, the J gene TRBJ1-1; weak D call: TRBD1 (6 bases). The CDR3 contains 13 residues. Germline CDR1 reads SQVTM; CDR2 reads ANQGSEA. V was pared by 8 bases and J by 1 base, with 14 bases between. The CDR3 region is CSSTGGSNTEAFF. In DNA form, the CDR3 reads TGCAGCTCCACGGGGGGCTCGAACACTGAAGCTTTCTTT.

The V and J genes are TRBV20-1 and TRBJ2-3; possible D gene TRBD1, 6 bases. The germline gives CDR1 DFQATT, CDR2 SNEGSKA (reference sequence). Trimming took off 4 bases at V and 3 bases at J, with 8 bases between the two ends. The CDR3 loop spans 12 amino acids. The CDR3, as DNA: TGCAGTGCTACAGGGGAGACAGATACGCAGTATTTT. Translated, it gives CSATGETDTQYF.

The gene calls are TRBV7-9 and TRBJ2-7, with unresolved D. Trimming took off 1 base at V and 4 bases at J, with 11 bases between the two ends. The CDR3 has 14 residues. CDR1 and CDR2 from the germline V gene are SEHNR and FQNEAQ (reference sequence). This CDR3 is CASSLEVELYEQYF. CDR3 DNA sequence: TGTGCCAGCAGCTTAGAGGTAGAATTATACGAGCAGTACTTC.

The chain has TRBV7-8 and TRBJ2-7; D unresolved. Germline CDR1 is SGHVS and CDR2 is FQNEAQ. This CDR3 is built from 14 residues. Trimming shortened V by 2 bases and J by 1 base, and 9 bases separated the two germline ends. The CDR3 DNA sequence: TGTGCCAGCAGCTTATTCAGGTCGTCCTACGAGCAGTACGTC. It codes for CASSLFRSSYEQYV.

This sequence joins TRBV19 and TRBJ2-7; D might be TRBD2 (5 bases). Trimming removed 4 bases from V and 0 bases from J, with 10 bases in between. The CDR3 is made up of 14 amino acids. CDR1 LNHDA and CDR2 SQIVND come from the germline V gene (reference sequence). The DNA for the CDR3 is TGTGCCAGTAGTACAGCGGTTCACTCCTACGAGCAGTACTTC. Translating it yields CASSTAVHSYEQYF.

This chain joins TRBV2 and TRBJ1-4; TRBD1 aligns across 10 bases. The V and J ends lost 2 bases and 8 bases, in that order; junction bases with no gene match: 5. The CDR3 is 15 amino acids. Germline CDR1 is SNHLY and CDR2 is FYNNEI. CDR3: CASSERGTGDEKLFF. The CDR3 region has the DNA TGTGCCAGCAGTGAAAGGGGGACAGGGGACGAAAAACTGTTTTTT.

The chain carries TRBV20-1 and TRBJ1-6, with 7 bases that match TRBD1. Germline V gene sequence: CDR1 DFQATT, CDR2 SNEGSKA (reference sequence). Germline trimming cut 2 bases from V and 5 bases from J; bases unmatched to any gene: 9. This CDR3 is 16 amino acids long. CDR3 amino acids: CSARPDRDSNNSPLHF. The CDR3 coding sequence is TGCAGTGCTAGACCTGACCGGGACAGCAATAATTCACCCCTCCACTTT.

This clonotype is labeled as medium-sized. At one end the junction does not follow the germline gene, possibly because of a read error. This chain connects TRBV7-7 to TRBJ2-7; weak D call: TRBD2 (6 bases). The CDR3 has 15 amino acids. CDR1 is SSHAT and CDR2 is FNYEAQ in the germline V gene (reference sequence). In DNA form, the CDR3 reads TGTGCTAGCAGCTTAGGGTCGGGTAGCGGCTACGAGCAGTACTTC. Translated, it gives CASSLGSGSGYEQYF.

V gene TRBV20-1 combines with J gene TRBJ1-4; D possibly corresponds to TRBD1 (5 bases). Trimming took off 2 bases at V and 1 base at J, with 11 bases between the two ends. This CDR3 comprises 15 residues. Germline CDR1 and CDR2: DFQATT and SNEGSKA (reference sequence). For the CDR3, the DNA is TGCAGTGCTAGACCCTGGGGGGTAACTAATGAAAAACTGTTTTTT. Amino acids: CSARPWGVTNEKLFF.

This clonotype was seen a few times. A read error may be the cause here, since a much bigger clone is one base away. The chain links TRBV19 to TRBJ2-3; D perhaps matches TRBD2 (5 bases). This CDR3 contains 14 residues. Germline CDR1 LNHDA, CDR2 SQIVND (reference sequence). The CDR3: CASSTGSSTDTQCF. CDR3 bases: TGTGCCAGTAGTACCGGGTCTAGCACAGATACGCAGTGTTTT. The entire variable domain, with the rest obtained from reference TRBV19 and TRBJ2-3, is as follows: DGGITQSPKYLFRKEGQNVTLSCEQNLNHDAMYWYRQDPGQGLRLIYYSQIVNDFQKGDIAEGYSVSREKKESFPLTVTSAQKNPTAFYLCASSTGSSTDTQCFGPGTRLTVL.

The chain links TRBV4-1 to TRBJ2-2; 15 nucleotides align to TRBD2. V shed 2 bases, J shed 3 bases, and the junction held 10 bases outside the gene matches. The germline gives CDR1 MGHRA, CDR2 YSYEKL. This CDR3 comprises 20 residues. CDR3 residues: CASSQTGLAGGTTYTGELFF. Written as DNA, the CDR3 is TGCGCCAGCAGCCAAACGGGACTAGCGGGGGGTACTACGTACACCGGGGAGCTGTTTTTT.

This clonotype appeared many times. The chain recombines TRBV7-9 with TRBJ1-5; TRBD1 aligns across 7 bases. Germline trimming cut 5 bases from V and 7 bases from J; bases unmatched to any gene: 11. The length of the CDR3 is 15 residues. Germline CDR1 and CDR2: SEHNR and FQNEAQ (reference sequence). The CDR3 DNA sequence: TGTGCCAGCAGCCAGGGGGGATCAAACGTACAGCCCCAGCATTTT. Amino acid sequence: CASSQGGSNVQPQHF.

This clonotype was detected only a few times. The rearrangement joins TRBV25-1 to TRBJ2-7, with 8 bases aligning to TRBD1. CDR3 length equals 15 residues. The J segment lost 3 bases and the V segment lost 6 bases, leaving 10 bases of the junction unmatched. In germline, CDR1 is MGHDK, CDR2 SYGVNS. CDR3 loop: CASRDRDSPIYEQYF. CDR3 nucleotides: TGTGCCAGCAGGGACAGGGACTCTCCAATCTACGAGCAGTACTTC.

This chain links TRBV12-5 with TRBJ2-7; possible D gene TRBD1, 5 bases. CDR3 size: 14 residues. The V end was cut by 1 base, the J end by 0 bases, with 7 bases between. Germline CDR1 reads LGHNT; CDR2 reads FRNRAP. CDR3 coding DNA: TGTGCTAGTGGTTTGGGGGGCCTCTCCTACGAGCAGTACTTC. This encodes CASGLGGLSYEQYF.

This clonotype was recorded many times. The chain uses TRBV4-2 and TRBJ1-2, with 11 nucleotides matching TRBD1. Germline V CDR1 and CDR2: LGHNA, YNFKEQ. V lost 1 base and J lost 6; bases outside the gene matches: 4. CDR3 length equals 15 residues. The CDR3: CASSQGTGGADGYTF. As DNA, the CDR3 is TGTGCCAGCAGCCAAGGGACAGGGGGCGCGGATGGCTACACCTTC.

This rearrangement joins TRBV20-1 to TRBJ2-7; possible D gene TRBD1, 5 bases. The V and J ends lost 3 bases and 2 bases respectively, with 8 bases between them. The CDR3 extends over 12 amino acids. Per the germline V gene, CDR1 is DFQATT and CDR2 is SNEGSKA (reference sequence). The CDR3 DNA reads as TGCAGTGCTAGTGACAGCCCCTACGAGCAGTACTTC. It yields the protein CSASDSPYEQYF.